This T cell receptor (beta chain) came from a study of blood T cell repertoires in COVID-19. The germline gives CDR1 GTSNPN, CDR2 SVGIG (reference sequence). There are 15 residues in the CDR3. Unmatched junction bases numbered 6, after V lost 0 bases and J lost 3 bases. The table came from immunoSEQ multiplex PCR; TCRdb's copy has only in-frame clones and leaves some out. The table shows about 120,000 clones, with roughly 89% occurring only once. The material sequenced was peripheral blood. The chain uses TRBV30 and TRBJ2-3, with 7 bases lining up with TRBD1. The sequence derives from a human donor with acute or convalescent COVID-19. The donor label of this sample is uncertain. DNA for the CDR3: TGTGCCTGGAGTGTACAGGGGATGGGGACAGATACGCAGTATTTT. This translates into CAWSVQGMGTDTQYF.